The rows below give T cell receptor beta chains drawn from one sample of a study of immune heterogeneity within non-small cell lung tumors. TCRdb analysed the multiplex PCR reads with MiXCR anew, one entry per CDR3 protein. This sample has 30,000 to 40,000 distinct CDR3 sequences, with around 26% found just once. Sequencing input: lung tumor tissue. These receptors all come from a man in his forties with non-small cell lung cancer. The CDR3 runs from the conserved cysteine through the conserved F or W. The D gene is left open where the match is weak. The size entry is marked missing in some rows and otherwise reads once, few, many or a size class.

V: TRBV19
size: many
D: .
J: TRBJ1-2
length: 13
CDR3: CASSIDQGYGYTF
DNA: TGTGCCAGTAGTATAGATCAGGGATATGGCTACACCTTC

V: TRBV13
size: few
D: .
J: TRBJ2-1
length: 15
CDR3: CASSPGRRDYNEQFF
DNA: TGTGCCAGCAGCCCTGGGCGGCGGGACTACAATGAGCAGTTCTTC

V: TRBV12-3/TRBV12-4
size: few
D: .
J: TRBJ1-1
length: 14
CDR3: CASSLQGRKTEAFF
DNA: TGTGCCAGCAGTTTACAGGGGCGCAAAACTGAAGCTTTCTTT

V: TRBV5-4
size: .
D: TRBD2
J: TRBJ2-1
length: 16
CDR3: CASSLLSLAGGNEQFF
DNA: TGTGCCAGCAGCTTGCTGAGCCTAGCGGGAGGCAATGAGCAGTTCTTC

V: TRBV11-2
size: few
D: .
J: TRBJ2-7
length: 15
CDR3: CASSLGASSIYEQYF
DNA: TGTGCCAGCAGCTTAGGGGCTAGCTCAATCTACGAGCAGTACTTC

V: TRBV6-2/TRBV6-3
size: medium-sized
D: .
J: TRBJ2-1
length: 14
CDR3: CASSYMLVGRSKFF
DNA: TGTGCCAGCAGTTACATGCTAGTCGGTCGGTCAAAGTTCTTC

V: TRBV7-9
size: few
D: .
J: TRBJ2-3
length: 14
CDR3: CASSLSRGTDTQYF
DNA: TGTGCCAGCAGCTTATCTCGCGGCACAGATACGCAGTATTTT

V: TRBV24-1
size: few
D: .
J: TRBJ2-2
length: 14
CDR3: CATSAQLNTGELFF
DNA: TGTGCCACCAGTGCGCAGCTGAACACCGGGGAGCTGTTTTTT

V: TRBV6-1
size: many
D: .
J: TRBJ2-7
length: 12
CDR3: CASSARSYEQYF
DNA: TGTGCCAGCAGCGCAAGGTCCTACGAGCAGTACTTC

V: TRBV20-1
size: .
D: .
J: TRBJ1-2
length: 13
CDR3: CSNRDRRVYGYTF
DNA: TGCAGTAATAGAGATCGGAGGGTTTATGGCTACACCTTC

V: TRBV10-3
size: many
D: .
J: TRBJ2-7
length: 14
CDR3: CAISSSPAEGEQYF
DNA: TGTGCCATCAGCTCAAGCCCAGCAGAGGGGGAGCAGTACTTC

V: TRBV7-8
size: medium-sized
D: .
J: TRBJ1-2
length: 13
CDR3: CASSQRDGYGYTF
DNA: TGTGCCAGCAGCCAGAGGGATGGCTATGGCTACACCTTC

V: TRBV24-1
size: few
D: .
J: TRBJ2-1
length: 12
CDR3: CATSDLGYEQFF
DNA: TGTGCCACCAGTGATTTGGGTTATGAGCAGTTCTTC

V: TRBV6-2/TRBV6-3
size: many
D: TRBD1
J: TRBJ1-1
length: 16
CDR3: CASRTRTGFKGTEAFF
DNA: TGTGCCAGCCGCACTCGGACAGGCTTTAAAGGCACTGAAGCTTTCTTT

V: TRBV9
size: .
D: .
J: TRBJ1-3
length: 15
CDR3: CASGSLGGAGDNIYF
DNA: TGTGCCAGCGGGTCCCTCGGGGGCGCTGGCGACAACATATATTTT

V: TRBV11-3
size: many
D: .
J: TRBJ2-7
length: 12
CDR3: CASSRELREQYF
DNA: TGTGCCAGCAGCCGAGAGTTGCGCGAGCAGTACTTC

V: TRBV11-3
size: many
D: .
J: TRBJ2-7
length: 13
CDR3: CASSAGTVDEQYF
DNA: TGTGCCAGCAGCGCGGGGACAGTCGACGAGCAGTACTTC

V: TRBV7-9
size: few
D: .
J: TRBJ1-2
length: 13
CDR3: CASSLGVPYGYTF
DNA: TGTGCCAGCAGCTTAGGGGTCCCCTATGGCTACACCTTC

V: TRBV11-2
size: many
D: .
J: TRBJ1-2
length: 13
CDR3: CASSLGTEYGYTF
DNA: TGTGCCAGCAGCTTAGGGACGGAGTATGGCTACACCTTC

V: TRBV2
size: many
D: TRBD1
J: TRBJ2-3
length: 15
CDR3: CASSAGTGLTDTQYF
DNA: TGTGCCAGCAGTGCCGGGACAGGACTCACAGATACGCAGTATTTT

V: TRBV3-1
size: many
D: .
J: TRBJ2-3
length: 13
CDR3: CASSPPGTDTQYF
DNA: TGTGCCAGCAGCCCCCCGGGCACAGATACGCAGTATTTT

V: TRBV5-4
size: few
D: .
J: TRBJ1-1
length: 17
CDR3: CASSSGALMSGNTEAFF
DNA: TGTGCCAGCAGTTCGGGGGCCCTGATGTCCGGGAACACTGAAGCTTTCTTT